One sample yielded the 14 T cell receptor beta chains listed below, sequenced in a study of shared clonotypes between healthy human individuals. This table comes from immunoSEQ multiplex PCR, and its TCRdb copy is limited to in-frame clones, with some not included. Found here are about 2,500,000 clones, about 92% of them singletons; the top ten hold over 0.12%. The specimen sequenced was naive CD4+ T cells sorted from blood. Subset described: CD45RA+ positively selected. The receptors come from a man between 18 and 29 years old in good health.

This sequence joins TRBV5-4 and TRBJ2-2; D unresolved. The CDR3 is 16 residues long. The V gene lost 0 bases and the J gene lost 4 bases, with 13 bases spanning the gap. Germline V CDR1 and CDR2: SGHNT, YYREEE (reference sequence). The CDR3 coding sequence is TGTGCCAGCAGCTTGGCCACGACGTCGGGCACCGGGGAGCTGTTTTTT. Residues: CASSLATTSGTGELFF.

This sequence joins TRBV18 and TRBJ2-1, with 9 bases identical to TRBD2. The trim removed 6 bases at V and 5 bases at J, leaving 23 bases unmatched. The CDR3 contains 20 residues. Germline V gives CDR1 KGHSH, CDR2 LQKENI. The CDR3: CASSGARTNGLAGSNNEQFF. In DNA, the CDR3 is TGTGCCAGCTCCGGAGCACGGACTAATGGCCTAGCGGGGTCAAACAATGAGCAGTTCTTC.

About this clone itself: This sample includes further DNA sequences coding for the same CDR3. The rearrangement uses TRBV5-1 and TRBJ2-1; D gene ambiguous. Trimming took 5 bases from V and 0 from J, leaving 12 bases between them. Germline values: CDR1 SGHRS, CDR2 YFSETQ. The length of the CDR3 is 15 residues. The CDR3 region is CASSFGSSSYNEQFF. The CDR3 DNA sequence: TGCGCCAGCAGTTTTGGATCCAGCTCCTACAATGAGCAGTTCTTC. The full variable domain, in which reference TRBV5-1 and TRBJ2-1 provide the parts outside the CDR3, is KAGVTQTPRYLIKTRGQQVTLSCSPISGHRSVSWYQQTPGQGLQFLFEYFSETQRNKGNFPGRFSGRQFSNSRSEMNVSTLELGDSALYLCASSFGSSSYNEQFFGPGTRLTVL.

J is TRBJ2-3 and V is TRBV6-1, with 7 bases fitting TRBD2. Trimming cost V 4 bases and J 4 bases; bases outside gene matches: 8. The germline V gene has CDR1 MNHNS and CDR2 SASEGT. The CDR3 covers 15 residues. CDR3 bases: TGTGCCAGCAGTGGATCTCTCGCGGGGGCAGATACGCAGTATTTT. It encodes CASSGSLAGADTQYF.

The chain joins TRBV10-1 to TRBJ2-5, with 8 bases that match TRBD2. Germline lookup yields CDR1 WNHNN and CDR2 SYGVQD (reference sequence). This CDR3 region has 13 residues. Here the CDR3 reads CASQASGSLYQYF. CDR3 DNA sequence: TGCGCTTCCCAGGCTAGCGGGTCGTTGTACCAGTACTTC.

This rearrangement joins TRBV6-6 to TRBJ1-2; the match to TRBD1 covers 7 bases. V lost 7 bases and J lost 0; bases outside the gene matches: 11. The length of the CDR3 is 16 residues. From germline, CDR1 is MNHNY and CDR2 SVGAGI (reference sequence). The CDR3 nucleotides read TGTGCCAGCACCATGACCGGGACAGTAGCTAACTATGGCTACACCTTC. It yields the protein CASTMTGTVANYGYTF.

The V call is TRBV29-1, the J call TRBJ1-2; tentative D call: TRBD1 (5 bases). Germline V gene sequence: CDR1 SQVTM, CDR2 ANQGSEA. The CDR3 has 14 amino acids. V gave up 7 bases and J gave up 3 bases, with 18 bases separating them. This chain's CDR3 is CSAFGPGGDYGYTF. CDR3 coding DNA: TGCAGCGCCTTTGGACCCGGGGGGGACTATGGCTACACCTTC.

V usage is TRBV5-1 and J usage is TRBJ2-3; D may be TRBD1 or TRBD2 (5 bases each). Trimming shortened V by 3 bases and J by 3 bases, and 14 bases separated the two germline ends. The CDR3 has 15 amino acids. From germline, CDR1 is SGHRS and CDR2 YFSETQ. CDR3 sequence (DNA): TGCGCCAGCAGCTACGAGGGGCAACGAACAGATACGCAGTATTTT. It encodes CASSYEGQRTDTQYF.

The chain recombines TRBV18 with TRBJ1-5; the D gene is possibly TRBD1 (6 bases). Trimming removed 3 bases at V and 12 bases at J, with 9 bases between. Per the germline V gene, CDR1 is KGHSH and CDR2 is LQKENI. This CDR3 comprises 11 residues. CDR3 in amino acids: CASSPGAGQHF. DNA of the CDR3: TGTGCCAGCTCACCGGGGGCAGGCCAGCATTTT.

The chain joins TRBV4-1 to TRBJ2-7, with 13 bases lining up with TRBD2. Trimming cost V 5 bases and J 2 bases; bases outside gene matches: 15. The CDR3 loop spans 19 amino acids. Per the germline V gene, CDR1 is MGHRA and CDR2 is YSYEKL. Here the CDR3 reads CASSTFGGLAGLSPYEQYF. The CDR3 bases are TGCGCCAGCAGCACCTTTGGGGGACTAGCGGGACTATCCCCCTACGAGCAGTACTTC.

The chain recombines TRBV28 with TRBJ2-3, with 11 bases aligning to TRBD2. Germline V gene data show CDR1 as MDHEN and CDR2 as SYDVKM. J gave up 0 bases and V 4 bases, and 3 bases lay outside the gene matches. The CDR3 runs to 16 residues. Here the CDR3 reads CASSSLAGVSTDTQYF. CDR3 nucleotides: TGTGCCAGCAGTTCACTAGCGGGGGTTAGCACAGATACGCAGTATTTT.

This chain connects TRBV5-1 to TRBJ2-7; 7 bases map to TRBD2. Trimming removed 4 bases from V and 3 bases from J; junction bases left unmatched: 7. The germline V gene has CDR1 SGHRS and CDR2 YFSETQ. The CDR3 is 14 amino acids. The CDR3 loop reads CASSTAASGYEQYF. The DNA of the CDR3 is TGCGCCAGCAGCACGGCAGCTAGCGGCTACGAGCAGTACTTC.

The gene calls are TRBV11-2 and TRBJ1-4, with 7 bases that match TRBD1. Per germline, CDR1 SGHAT and CDR2 FQNNGV. The length of the CDR3 is 13 residues. With V trimmed by 5 bases and J by 10 bases, 7 bases remained unmatched. The CDR3 loop is CASSPGGGRKLFF. CDR3 nucleotide sequence: TGTGCCAGCAGCCCAGGGGGGGGGAGAAAACTGTTTTTT.

In the case of this clone: Different DNA sequences within this sample yield the same CDR3. This sequence joins TRBV2 and TRBJ2-1; no firm D call. With 4 bases removed from V and 7 bases from J, the gap between germline ends came to 5 bases. Germline CDR1 and CDR2: SNHLY and FYNNEI. The CDR3 spans 11 residues. The CDR3 DNA reads as TGTGCCAGCAGTGTGGAAAATGAGCAGTTCTTC. Translation gives CASSVENEQFF.